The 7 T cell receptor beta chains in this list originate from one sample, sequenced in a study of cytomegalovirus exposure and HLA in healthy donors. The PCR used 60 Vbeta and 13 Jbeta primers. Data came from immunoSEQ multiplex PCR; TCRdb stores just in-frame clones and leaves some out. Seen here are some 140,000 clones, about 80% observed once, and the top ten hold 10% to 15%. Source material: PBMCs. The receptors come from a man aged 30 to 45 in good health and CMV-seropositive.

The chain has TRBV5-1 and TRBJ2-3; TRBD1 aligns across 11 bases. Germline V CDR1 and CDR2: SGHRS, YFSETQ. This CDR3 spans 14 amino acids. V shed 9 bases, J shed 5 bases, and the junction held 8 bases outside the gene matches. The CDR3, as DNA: TGCGCCACCGCGTCCGGGACAGGGGGAGATACGCAGTATTTT. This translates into CATASGTGGDTQYF.

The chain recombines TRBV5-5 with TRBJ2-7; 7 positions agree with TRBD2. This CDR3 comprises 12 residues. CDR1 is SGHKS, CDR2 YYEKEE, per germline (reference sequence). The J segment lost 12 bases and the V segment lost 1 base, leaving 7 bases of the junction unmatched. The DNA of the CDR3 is TGTGCCAGCAGCTTGTATGAGCGGGACGGGTACTTC. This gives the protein CASSLYERDGYF.

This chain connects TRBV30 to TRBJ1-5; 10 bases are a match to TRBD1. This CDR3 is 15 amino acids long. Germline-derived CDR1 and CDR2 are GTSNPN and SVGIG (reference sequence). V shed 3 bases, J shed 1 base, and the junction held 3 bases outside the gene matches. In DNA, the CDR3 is TGTGCCTGGAGGCCGGGACAGGGGAGCAATCAGCCCCAGCATTTT. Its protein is CAWRPGQGSNQPQHF.

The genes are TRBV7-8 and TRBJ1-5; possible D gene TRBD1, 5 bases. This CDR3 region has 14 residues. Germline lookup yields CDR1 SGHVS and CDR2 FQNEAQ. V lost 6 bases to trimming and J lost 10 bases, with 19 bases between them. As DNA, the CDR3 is TGTGCCAGCAGACAAATCGGTAGGGGACTACCCCAGCATTTT. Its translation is CASRQIGRGLPQHF.

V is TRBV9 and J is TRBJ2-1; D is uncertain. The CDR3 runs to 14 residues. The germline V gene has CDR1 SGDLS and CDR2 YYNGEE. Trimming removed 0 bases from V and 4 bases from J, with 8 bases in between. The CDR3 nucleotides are TGTGCCAGCAGCGTAGCGCAGGTGTACAATGAGCAGTTCTTC. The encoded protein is CASSVAQVYNEQFF. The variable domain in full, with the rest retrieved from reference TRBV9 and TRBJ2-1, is DSGVTQTPKHLITATGQRVTLRCSPRSGDLSVYWYQQSLDQGLQFLIQYYNGEERAKGNILERFSAQQFPDLHSELNLSSLELGDSALYFCASSVAQVYNEQFFGPGTRLTVL.

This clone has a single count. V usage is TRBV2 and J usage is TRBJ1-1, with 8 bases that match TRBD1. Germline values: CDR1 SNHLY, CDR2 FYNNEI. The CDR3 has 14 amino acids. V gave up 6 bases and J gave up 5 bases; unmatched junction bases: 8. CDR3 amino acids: CASRDRVGRTEAFF. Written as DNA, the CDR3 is TGTGCCAGCAGGGACAGGGTCGGGAGAACTGAAGCTTTCTTT.

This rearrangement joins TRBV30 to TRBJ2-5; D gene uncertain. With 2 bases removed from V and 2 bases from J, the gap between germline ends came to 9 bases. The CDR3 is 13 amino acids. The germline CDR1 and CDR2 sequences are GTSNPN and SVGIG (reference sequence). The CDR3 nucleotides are TGTGCCTGGAGTTCGAACTATCAAGAGACCCAGTACTTC. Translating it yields CAWSSNYQETQYF.